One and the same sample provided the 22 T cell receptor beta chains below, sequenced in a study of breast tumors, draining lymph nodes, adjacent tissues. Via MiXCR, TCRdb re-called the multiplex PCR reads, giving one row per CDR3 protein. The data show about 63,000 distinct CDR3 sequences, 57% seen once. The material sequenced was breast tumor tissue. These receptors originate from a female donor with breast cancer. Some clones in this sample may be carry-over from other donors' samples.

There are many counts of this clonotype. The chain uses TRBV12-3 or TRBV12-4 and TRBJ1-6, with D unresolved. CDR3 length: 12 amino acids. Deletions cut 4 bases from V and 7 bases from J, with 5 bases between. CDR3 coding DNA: TGTGCCAGCAGTTCCTCGAATTCACCCCTCCACTTT. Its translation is CASSSSNSPLHF.

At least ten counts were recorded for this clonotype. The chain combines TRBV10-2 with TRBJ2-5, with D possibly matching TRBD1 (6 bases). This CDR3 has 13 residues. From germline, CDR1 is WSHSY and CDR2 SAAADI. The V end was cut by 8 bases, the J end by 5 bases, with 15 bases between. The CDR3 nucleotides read TGCGCCAGCGGTACAGGGTTGCGGGAGACCCAGTACTTC. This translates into CASGTGLRETQYF.

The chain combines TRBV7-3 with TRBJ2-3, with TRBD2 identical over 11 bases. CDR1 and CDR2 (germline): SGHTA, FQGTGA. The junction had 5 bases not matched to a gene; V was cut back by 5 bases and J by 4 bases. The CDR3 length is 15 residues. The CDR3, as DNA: TGTGCCAGCAGCCCGAAGACTAGCGGGGCAGATACGCAGTATTTT. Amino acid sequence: CASSPKTSGADTQYF.

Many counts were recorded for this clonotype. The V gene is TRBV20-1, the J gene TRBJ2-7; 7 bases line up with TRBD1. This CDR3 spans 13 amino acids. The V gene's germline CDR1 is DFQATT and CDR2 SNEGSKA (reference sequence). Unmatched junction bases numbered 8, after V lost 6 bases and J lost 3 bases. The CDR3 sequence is CSAIGTAFYEQYF. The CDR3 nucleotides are TGCAGTGCGATCGGGACAGCCTTCTACGAGCAGTACTTC.

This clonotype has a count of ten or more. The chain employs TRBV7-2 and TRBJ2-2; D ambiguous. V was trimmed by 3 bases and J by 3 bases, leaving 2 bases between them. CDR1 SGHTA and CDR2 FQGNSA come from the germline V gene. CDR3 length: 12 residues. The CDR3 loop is CASSLDTGELFF. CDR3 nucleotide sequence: TGTGCCAGCAGCTTGGACACCGGGGAGCTGTTTTTT.

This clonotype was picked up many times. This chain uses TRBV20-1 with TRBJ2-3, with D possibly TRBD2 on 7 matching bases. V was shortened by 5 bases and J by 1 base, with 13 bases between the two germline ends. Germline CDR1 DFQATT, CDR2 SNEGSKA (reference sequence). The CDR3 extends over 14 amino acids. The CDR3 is CSAGEGGGTDTQYF. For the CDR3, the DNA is TGCAGTGCTGGGGAGGGGGGGGGCACAGATACGCAGTATTTT.

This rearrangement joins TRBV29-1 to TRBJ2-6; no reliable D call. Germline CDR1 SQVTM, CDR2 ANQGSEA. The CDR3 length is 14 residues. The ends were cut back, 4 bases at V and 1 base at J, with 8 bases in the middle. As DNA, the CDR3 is TGCAGCGTTGCCTTTTTGTCTGGGGCCAACGTCCTGACTTTC. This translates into CSVAFLSGANVLTF.

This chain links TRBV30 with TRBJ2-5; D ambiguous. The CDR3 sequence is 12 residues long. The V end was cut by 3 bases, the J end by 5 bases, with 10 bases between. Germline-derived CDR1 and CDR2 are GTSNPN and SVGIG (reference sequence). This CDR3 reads CAWSSTAETQYF. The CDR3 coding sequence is TGTGCCTGGAGCTCCACAGCCGAGACCCAGTACTTC.

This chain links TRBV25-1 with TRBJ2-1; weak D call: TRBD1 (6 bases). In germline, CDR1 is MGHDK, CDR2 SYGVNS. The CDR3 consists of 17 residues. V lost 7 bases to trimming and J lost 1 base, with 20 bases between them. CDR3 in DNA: TGTGCCAGCACATCAGTCAGGTTCAGGGGATCCTACAATGAGCAGTTCTTC. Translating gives CASTSVRFRGSYNEQFF.

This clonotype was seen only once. This chain's CDR3 is CATSSYSSTNEKLFF. CDR3 coding DNA: TGTGCCACCAGCAGCTACAGTTCAACTAATGAAAAACTGTTTTTT. V usage is TRBV15 and J usage is TRBJ1-4; no clear D gene. Trimming stripped 3 bases from V and 0 bases from J, with 8 bases between. In germline, CDR1 is LNHNV, CDR2 YYDKDF (reference sequence). This CDR3 spans 15 amino acids.

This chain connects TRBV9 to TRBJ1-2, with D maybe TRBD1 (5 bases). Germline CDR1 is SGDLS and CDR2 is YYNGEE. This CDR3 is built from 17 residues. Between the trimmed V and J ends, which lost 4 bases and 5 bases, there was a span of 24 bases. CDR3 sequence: CASSFTPRDSEGYGYTF. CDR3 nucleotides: TGTGCCAGCAGCTTCACCCCCCGGGACTCCGAGGGGTATGGCTACACCTTC.

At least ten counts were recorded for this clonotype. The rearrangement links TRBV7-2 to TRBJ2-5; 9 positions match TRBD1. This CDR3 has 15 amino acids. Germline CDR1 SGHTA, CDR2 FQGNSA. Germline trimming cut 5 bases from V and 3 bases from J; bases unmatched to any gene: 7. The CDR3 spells CASSRYTGGEETQYF. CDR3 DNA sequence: TGTGCCAGCAGCCGATACACAGGGGGCGAAGAGACCCAGTACTTC.

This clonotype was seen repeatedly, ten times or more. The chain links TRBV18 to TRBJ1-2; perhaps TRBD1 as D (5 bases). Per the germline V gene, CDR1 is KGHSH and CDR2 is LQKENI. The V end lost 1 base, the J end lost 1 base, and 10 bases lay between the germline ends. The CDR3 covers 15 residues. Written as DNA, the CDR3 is TGTGCCAGCTCACCACAAGGGGAGATTAACTATGGCTACACCTTC. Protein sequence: CASSPQGEINYGYTF.

CDR3 region: CASSPPPRQTQYF. DNA of the CDR3: TGTGCCAGTAGTCCCCCCCCCCGACAGACCCAGTACTTC. J is TRBJ2-5 and V is TRBV19, with D unresolved. CDR1 and CDR2 (germline): LNHDA, SQIVND (reference sequence). V was shortened by 5 bases and J by 6 bases, with 13 bases between the two germline ends. The CDR3 runs 13 residues.

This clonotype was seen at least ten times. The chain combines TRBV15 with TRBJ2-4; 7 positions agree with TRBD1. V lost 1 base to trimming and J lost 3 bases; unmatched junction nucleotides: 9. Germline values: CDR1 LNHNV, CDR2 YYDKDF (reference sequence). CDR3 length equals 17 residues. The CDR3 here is CATSRVKGAYGKNIQYF. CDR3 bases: TGTGCCACCAGCAGAGTAAAGGGGGCATATGGCAAAAACATTCAGTACTTC.

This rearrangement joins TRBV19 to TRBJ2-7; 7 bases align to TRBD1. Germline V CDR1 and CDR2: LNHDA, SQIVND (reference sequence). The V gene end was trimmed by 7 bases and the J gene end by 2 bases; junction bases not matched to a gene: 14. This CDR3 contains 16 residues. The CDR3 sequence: CASNIGPGQLAYEQYF. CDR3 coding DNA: TGTGCCAGTAATATTGGGCCGGGACAGTTGGCCTACGAGCAGTACTTC.

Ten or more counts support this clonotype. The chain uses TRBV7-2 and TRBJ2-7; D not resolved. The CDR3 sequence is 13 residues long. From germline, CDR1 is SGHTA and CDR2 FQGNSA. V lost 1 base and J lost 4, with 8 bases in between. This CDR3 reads CASSLGRAYEQYF. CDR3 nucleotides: TGTGCCAGCAGCTTAGGACGAGCTTACGAGCAGTACTTC.

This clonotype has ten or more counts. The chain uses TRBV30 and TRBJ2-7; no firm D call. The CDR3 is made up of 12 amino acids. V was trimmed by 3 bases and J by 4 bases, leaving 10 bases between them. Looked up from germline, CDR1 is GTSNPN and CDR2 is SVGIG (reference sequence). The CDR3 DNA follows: TGTGCCTGGAGACCGAACCCTTACGAGCAGTACTTC. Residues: CAWRPNPYEQYF.

Written as DNA, the CDR3 is TGTGCCAGTAGGAGGTCCAGGGGCACAGATACGCAGTATTTT. Its translation is CASRRSRGTDTQYF. The rearrangement uses TRBV7-8 and TRBJ2-3, with D possibly called TRBD1 or TRBD2 (5 bases each). There are 14 residues in the CDR3. Per the germline V gene, CDR1 is SGHVS and CDR2 is FQNEAQ. The V end lost 9 bases, the J end lost 1 base, and 14 bases lay between the germline ends.

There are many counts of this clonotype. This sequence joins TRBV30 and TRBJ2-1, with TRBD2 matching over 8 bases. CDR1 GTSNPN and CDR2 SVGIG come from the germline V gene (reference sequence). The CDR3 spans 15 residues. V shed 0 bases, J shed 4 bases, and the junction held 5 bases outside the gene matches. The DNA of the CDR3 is TGTGCCTGGAGTGTATTCGGGGGGGAATACAATGAGCAGTTCTTC. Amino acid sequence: CAWSVFGGEYNEQFF. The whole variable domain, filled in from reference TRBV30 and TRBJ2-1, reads SQTIHQWPATLVQPVGSPLSLECTVEGTSNPNLYWYRQAAGRGLQLLFYSVGIGQISSEVPQNLSASRPQDRQFILSSKKLLLSDSGFYLCAWSVFGGEYNEQFFGPGTRLTVL.

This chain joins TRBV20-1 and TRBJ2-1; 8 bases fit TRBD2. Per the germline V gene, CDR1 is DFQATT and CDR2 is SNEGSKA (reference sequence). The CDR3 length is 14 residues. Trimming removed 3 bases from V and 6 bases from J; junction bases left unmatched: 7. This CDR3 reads CSARTRLASNEQFF. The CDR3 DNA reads TGCAGTGCTAGGACGAGACTAGCGTCCAATGAGCAGTTCTTC.

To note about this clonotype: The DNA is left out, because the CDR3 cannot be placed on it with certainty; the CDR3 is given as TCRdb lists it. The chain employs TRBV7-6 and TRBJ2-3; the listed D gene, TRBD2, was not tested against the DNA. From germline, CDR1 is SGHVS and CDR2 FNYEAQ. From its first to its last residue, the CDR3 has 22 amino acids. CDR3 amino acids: CASSSDYICSAGEGGGTDTQYF.